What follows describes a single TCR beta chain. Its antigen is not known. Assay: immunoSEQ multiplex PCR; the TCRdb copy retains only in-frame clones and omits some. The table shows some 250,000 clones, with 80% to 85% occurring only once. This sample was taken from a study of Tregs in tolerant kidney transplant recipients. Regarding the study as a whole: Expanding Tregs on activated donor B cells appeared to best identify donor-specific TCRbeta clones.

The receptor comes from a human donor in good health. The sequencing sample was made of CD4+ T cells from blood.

In DNA, the CDR3 is TGTGCCAGCAAAAGGGGAACAGCGGGGGACGTCGAGCAGTACTTC. As protein: CASKRGTAGDVEQYF. The chain couples TRBV27 to TRBJ2-7; 8 nucleotides align to TRBD2. CDR1 and CDR2 from the germline V gene are MNHEY and SMNVEV (reference sequence). V dropped 7 bases and J dropped 6; count of bases not matched to a gene: 14. The CDR3 runs 15 residues.